Given below is one T cell receptor beta chain in context. Its matching antigen is unknown. In every patient, relapse followed autologous stem cell transplantation, while exposure to brentuximab vedotin differed. Germline V gene data show CDR1 as SEHNR and CDR2 as FQNEAQ (reference sequence). Trimming removed 11 bases at V and 2 bases at J, with 18 bases between. The CDR3 is made up of 15 amino acids. This record belongs to a study of PD-1 blockade in classical Hodgkin lymphoma. Study-wide results and caveats: Individuals initiating nivolumab under 1 year after ASCT were excluded. Baseline TCR diversity was reportedly lower in newly diagnosed patients than in healthy donors. It was reported as lower still in relapsed/refractory patients.

Measured with immunoSEQ multiplex PCR; TCRdb has only the in-frame clones, and not every one. The sample contains about 97,000 clones, roughly 84% of which appear only once. The origin of this receptor is a human donor with classical Hodgkin lymphoma. This sample comprised peripheral blood mononuclear cells (PBMCs), obtained at baseline. The chain links TRBV7-9 to TRBJ2-2; D possibly uses TRBD1 or TRBD2 (6 bases each). CDR3 in DNA: TGTGCCCCGGGGGCAGGGGCGATAAACACCGGGGAGCTGTTTTTT. Encoded protein: CAPGAGAINTGELFF.